This T cell receptor (beta chain) was recovered during a study of blood T cell repertoires in COVID-19. Sequencing was performed with immunoSEQ multiplex PCR; in TCRdb, only in-frame clones are kept and a portion is missing. The data show roughly 60,000 clones, roughly 90% seen once. This clone turned up a few times. Specimen: peripheral blood. This receptor was obtained from a man in his sixties with active COVID-19.

Written as DNA, the CDR3 is TGTGCCACCAGCCGGGGGGGTGAGCAGTTCTTC. Its protein is CATSRGGEQFF. The chain is built from TRBV15 and TRBJ2-1, with TRBD2 identical over 8 bases. V trimming: 5 bases; J trimming: 9 bases; junction bases outside the gene matches: 0. The CDR3 is 11 residues long. CDR1 LNHNV and CDR2 YYDKDF come from the germline V gene (reference sequence).